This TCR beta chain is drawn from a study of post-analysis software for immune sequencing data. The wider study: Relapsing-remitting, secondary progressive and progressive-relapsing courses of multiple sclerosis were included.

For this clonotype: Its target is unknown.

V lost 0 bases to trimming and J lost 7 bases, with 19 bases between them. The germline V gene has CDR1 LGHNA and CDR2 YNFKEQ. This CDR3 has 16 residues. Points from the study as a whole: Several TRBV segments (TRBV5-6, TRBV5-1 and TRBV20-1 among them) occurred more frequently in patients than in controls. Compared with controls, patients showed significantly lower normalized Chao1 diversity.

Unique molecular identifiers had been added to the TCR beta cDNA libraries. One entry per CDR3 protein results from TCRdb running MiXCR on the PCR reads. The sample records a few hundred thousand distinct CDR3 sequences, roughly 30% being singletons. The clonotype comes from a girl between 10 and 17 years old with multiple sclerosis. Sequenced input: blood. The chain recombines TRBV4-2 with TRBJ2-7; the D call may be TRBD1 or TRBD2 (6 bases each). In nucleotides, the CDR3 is TGTGCCAGCAGCCAAGATTGGGCCCGGGGGCGCTGGGAGCAGTACTTC. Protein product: CASSQDWARGRWEQYF.